The rows below give T cell receptor beta chains drawn from one sample of a study of patients and donors after allogeneic stem cell transplantation. TCRdb used MiXCR to reprocess the RT-PCR reads, holding one entry per CDR3 protein. The sample contains roughly 960,000 distinct CDR3 sequences, about 20% of which appear only once. Sample: blood, either unsorted or a sorted T cell fraction (not recorded which). Every receptor here comes from a human donor who was either an allogeneic HSCT recipient or a stem cell or donor lymphocyte infusion donor (not recorded which). It is not recorded whose cells these are; they may come from a transplant donor. Each CDR3 is given with its conserved first and last residue. Each record gives: D gene, clone size, J gene, V gene, CDR3 DNA, CDR3 protein. A D gene is named only where the DNA matches it firmly. Expanded clones get a size class; other rows say once, few or many, or leave the size out.

NA few TRBJ2-7 TRBV7-2 TGTGCCAGCAGCTTAACGTGGGAGCAGTACTTC CASSLTWEQYF
NA NA TRBJ1-5 TRBV20-1 TGCAGTGCTAGTCACGGACCATTTAGCAATCAGCCCCAGCATTTT CSASHGPFSNQPQHF
TRBD1 few TRBJ1-2 TRBV15 TGTGCCACCAGTACGAGGGACAGGGGGCAAGGGTATGGCTACACCTTC CATSTRDRGQGYGYTF
NA many TRBJ2-1 TRBV5-1 TGCGCCAGCAGCTCAGGTACCATAGTGGGTGAGCAGTTCTTC CASSSGTIVGEQFF
NA NA TRBJ2-3 TRBV6-5 TGTGCCAGCAGAAAAACCACAGATACGCAGTATTTT CASRKTTDTQYF
TRBD1 few TRBJ2-2 TRBV15 TGTGCCACCAGCAGAGGTAGACAGGGGCGTCACGGGGAGCTGTTTTTT CATSRGRQGRHGELFF
NA NA TRBJ1-2 TRBV20-1 TGCAGTGCCCGAGGGGTCGGCTACACCTTC CSARGVGYTF
NA few TRBJ2-3 TRBV24-1 TGTGCCACCAGTGACCGAAGCAGCGTAGGGCCAGATACGCAGTATTTT CATSDRSSVGPDTQYF
NA NA TRBJ2-7 TRBV20-1 TGCAGTGCTAGAGAAAGCGCCTCCCCCTTATTTACGAGTGCCCAGCAGTACTTC CSARESASPLFTSAQQYF
NA many TRBJ2-1 TRBV12-3/TRBV12-4 TGTGCCAGCAGTTGTCCCTCGCCCGCCTACAATGAGCAGTTCTTC CASSCPSPAYNEQFF
NA NA TRBJ1-3 TRBV9 TGTGCCAGCAGCGATACGAGGGCTCGAAACACCATATATTTT CASSDTRARNTIYF
TRBD2 NA TRBJ2-3 TRBV6-5 TGTGCCAGCAGTTATCACGGACTAGCGGGGGGCTCCACAGATACGCAGTATTTT CASSYHGLAGGSTDTQYF
NA NA TRBJ1-5 TRBV20-1 TGCAGTGCTAGCAGGGGAGTAAGCAATCAGCCCCAGCATTTT CSASRGVSNQPQHF
TRBD2 many TRBJ2-1 TRBV5-1 TGTGCCAGCAGTTTACTAGCGGGGTCCTACAATGAGCAGTTCTTC CASSLLAGSYNEQFF
TRBD2 NA TRBJ2-7 TRBV7-2 TGTGCCAGCAGCCTACGGGGGGGCCGCTCCTACGAGCAGTACTTC CASSLRGGRSYEQYF